This TCR beta chain was profiled in a study of tumour-infiltrating T cells in Burkitt lymphoma. Overall study: The Burkitt lymphoma cohort spanned all epidemiological subtypes.

V was clipped by 6 bases and J by 6 bases; unmatched bases: 6. The germline V gene has CDR1 MNHNS and CDR2 SASEGT. This CDR3 contains 14 residues. Assay: immunoSEQ multiplex PCR; the TCRdb copy retains only in-frame clones and omits some. This sample has 43,000 or so clones, with less than 35% found just once. This TCR derives from a human donor with Burkitt lymphoma. The chain joins TRBV6-1 to TRBJ2-1, with 9 bases fitting TRBD1. Sequenced sample: tumor tissue. CDR3 amino acids: CASSDWTGVNEQFF. DNA for the CDR3: TGTGCCAGCAGCGATTGGACAGGGGTCAATGAGCAGTTCTTC.